This T cell receptor beta chain was sequenced during a study of blood T cells in healthy people across ages (dated by TCRdb to 2013 to 2016). General notes on the study: Template switching captured roughly one uniquely barcoded TCR beta cDNA molecule per two T cells in model experiments. The study measured age-related changes in TCR beta repertoire diversity using deep sequencing normalized with unique cDNA molecular identifiers. Donors were grouped into four age groups: young (average approximately 15 years), middle-aged (roughly 38), aged (approximately 58) and long-lived (just over 80). To avoid experimental bias, donors of different ages were distributed randomly across sequencing lanes. Using the same blood draw, the study looked at two additional independent replicas of 1 million unique cDNA reads for two donors, one aged 18 to 30 and the other aged 80 or older.

Summary of the overall study and its limitations: Since profiling was done on bulk unsorted PBMCs, naive and antigen-experienced compartments could not be conclusively compared. A strong correlation was found between observed TCR beta diversity and the percentage of naive T cells measured by flow cytometry. As age increased, observed TCR beta diversity per million T cells dropped in a roughly linear way, and a significant reduction was already evident by age about 40. The CMV infection status of donors was not known, potentially confounding age-related changes in expanded clonotypes. Estimates of total diversity based on one million sequenced T cells were regarded as lower bounds and as underestimates. Compared with the aged group, the long-lived group had more naive CD4+ T cells, fewer expanded clones and increased TCR diversity, a pattern suggesting age selection.

Points on this clonotype: Its antigen is still unknown. It has no much larger one-base neighbor in the sample; base qualities were not kept.

The roughly 39 donors, aged 6 to 90 years, were systemically healthy Caucasian individuals from Russia. Roughly 10 milliliters of peripheral blood were drawn from each donor into EDTA-treated Vacutainer tubes. Ficoll-Paque density-gradient centrifugation was used to isolate PBMCs, with at least 6 million obtained per sample. Total RNA, at least 6 micrograms per sample, was extracted from PBMCs with Trizol reagent. For every donor, flow cytometry on a PBMC aliquot measured the percentage of naive CD45RAhigh/CD27high T cells. V is pared back by 6 bases and J by 7 bases, with 18 bases lying between the germline termini. Based on the germline V gene (reference sequence), the CDR1 and CDR2 sequences are MNHEY and SMNVEV. Including cysteine and phenylalanine, the CDR3 has 14 amino acids. Just CDR3 DNA is preserved here, 42 bases in frame from base 1. Library construction relied on 5' RACE. Sequencing was carried out with an Illumina HiSeq 2500. A second roughly 6 to 11 cycle PCR used a sample-barcoded 5' primer and a J-beta primer mix. Each TCR beta cDNA molecule received a unique molecular identifier from a template-switch 5' adaptor carrying 12 random nucleotides. Each sample yielded at least 3 million CDR3-containing paired-end reads. First-strand cDNA synthesis was performed from all RNA using the Mint cDNA synthesis kit, with priming by a TRBC-specific oligonucleotide. All cDNA was treated with uracil-DNA glycosylase and then went through a first 18-cycle PCR with the universal primers M1SS and BC2_uni_R. The source study handled its data this way. For normalization, 1 million high-quality reads were randomly selected from each sample, with every read carrying a distinct molecular identifier. Instead of being binned into consensus sequences, reads that shared molecular identifiers were thrown out. MiTCR, run with a Q25 quality threshold and the strictest error-elimination algorithm, handled CDR3 identification, clonotype clustering and error correction. A nonparametric unseen species model using Euler transformation provided a lower-bound estimate of total TCR beta diversity. TCRdb reanalyzed the raw reads on its own, using fastp at Q25 for trimming and MiXCR for clone calling, and kept in-frame beta chains. Each CDR3 protein gets just one entry, which takes the most common genes and DNA from the rows behind it. These V and J calls originate from TCRdb's pipeline instead of the authors' own analysis. The sample includes 2 million or so distinct CDR3 sequences, with around half observed a single time. The ten largest account for over 2% of the sample.

Sequences were obtained from blood. This clonotype was obtained from a middle-aged woman in good health. Recombination connected TRBV27 to TRBJ1-2; a tentative D call is TRBD1 (5 bases match). Read as DNA, the sequence is TGTGCCAGCAGCAACGGAGGGGTCCGATTTGGCTACACCTTC. Its coded protein is CASSNGGVRFGYTF.